The 27 T cell receptor beta chains below come from one sample, sequenced in a study of cytotoxic CD8 clonotypes in ibrutinib-treated CLL. The repertoire was sequenced with immunoSEQ multiplex PCR; TCRdb's copy has only in-frame clones and lacks some. The sample has approximately 350,000 clones; over 55% are singletons. The sequencing used PBMCs, collected after 36 months of ibrutinib treatment. The receptor set was obtained from a human donor with chronic lymphocytic leukemia.

The chain recombines TRBV2 with TRBJ1-2, with 7 bases aligning to TRBD1. There are 12 residues in the CDR3. J was trimmed by 8 bases and V by 8 bases; bases with no gene match: 8. Germline values: CDR1 SNHLY, CDR2 FYNNEI. The CDR3 spells CASRGTDQGYTF. CDR3 in DNA: TGTGCCAGCCGGGGGACAGATCAAGGCTACACCTTC.

The chain joins TRBV11-3 to TRBJ1-6; D is ambiguous. Germline V lookup: CDR1 SGHNT, CDR2 YENEEA. This CDR3 is 14 amino acids long. V was clipped by 4 bases and J by 10 bases, with 14 bases between them. The CDR3 DNA reads TGTGCCAGCAGCTCCGGGCCGTGGGGATCACCCCTCCACTTT. It encodes CASSSGPWGSPLHF. The full variable domain, rest sourced from reference TRBV11-3 and TRBJ1-6, is EAGVVQSPRYKIIEKKQPVAFWCNPISGHNTLYWYLQNLGQGPELLIRYENEEAVDDSQLPKDRFSAERLKGVDSTLKIQPAELGDSAVYLCASSSGPWGSPLHFGNGTRLTVT.

V and J are TRBV10-3 and TRBJ1-2; TRBD1 is a possible D gene (6 bases). This CDR3 contains 19 residues. CDR1 is ENHRY and CDR2 is SYGVKD in the germline V gene. Between the trimmed V and J ends, which lost 2 bases and 3 bases, there was a span of 25 bases. CDR3 in amino acids: CAISEPIGQGRGRDYGYTF. DNA for the CDR3: TGTGCCATCAGTGAGCCAATAGGGCAGGGGAGAGGAAGGGACTATGGCTACACCTTC.

The V gene is TRBV7-9, the J gene TRBJ2-3, with D perhaps TRBD1 or TRBD2 (5 bases each). Germline V gene data show CDR1 as SEHNR and CDR2 as FQNEAQ (reference sequence). The CDR3 has 17 residues. With 0 bases removed from V and 2 bases from J, the gap between germline ends came to 15 bases. DNA for the CDR3: TGTGCCAGCAGCTTAGCGACGGGGCCCAAGAACACAGATACGCAGTATTTT. Its translation: CASSLATGPKNTDTQYF.

The chain joins TRBV11-3 to TRBJ2-7; possible D gene TRBD1, 5 bases. The CDR3 length is 12 residues. CDR1 is SGHNT, CDR2 YENEEA, per germline. Trimming cost V 7 bases and J 9 bases, with 16 bases left between them. In DNA form, the CDR3 reads TGTGCCAGCACCAACAGGCGTCCGGGGCAGTACTTC. Its protein is CASTNRRPGQYF.

J is TRBJ1-2 and V is TRBV25-1; 9 positions agree with TRBD1. This CDR3 comprises 16 residues. V shed 2 bases, J shed 3 bases, and the junction held 7 bases outside the gene matches. Germline values: CDR1 MGHDK, CDR2 SYGVNS. This CDR3 is CASSEGTGRSDYGYTF. The CDR3 DNA sequence: TGTGCCAGCAGTGAAGGGACAGGGCGTTCCGACTATGGCTACACCTTC.

Only a few counts were recorded for this clone. The V gene is TRBV28, the J gene TRBJ1-2; D is ambiguous. The CDR3 loop spans 12 amino acids. Trimming took 5 bases from V and 5 from J, leaving 9 bases between them. Germline V CDR1 and CDR2: MDHEN, SYDVKM. Here the CDR3 reads CASSGRVYGYTF. The CDR3 bases are TGTGCCAGCAGTGGGAGGGTTTATGGCTACACCTTC.

Only a few counts were recorded for this clone. This rearrangement joins TRBV6-1 to TRBJ1-1; no definite D call. CDR1 is MNHNS and CDR2 is SASEGT in the germline V gene. CDR3 length: 14 residues. Trimming took off 2 bases at V and 6 bases at J, with 13 bases between the two ends. CDR3 protein: CASSEHRFGAEAFF. CDR3 DNA sequence: TGTGCCAGCAGTGAACACCGGTTTGGAGCTGAAGCTTTCTTT.

This clone has only a few counts. This sequence joins TRBV5-1 and TRBJ1-5, with no clear D. The length of the CDR3 is 14 residues. CDR1 and CDR2 (germline): SGHRS, YFSETQ. Trimming shortened V by 4 bases and J by 2 bases, and 10 bases separated the two germline ends. CDR3 sequence: CASSPDEGNQPQHF. CDR3 nucleotides: TGCGCCAGCAGCCCAGACGAGGGCAATCAGCCCCAGCATTTT.

This rearrangement joins TRBV7-2 to TRBJ2-7; D gene unclear. V was clipped by 5 bases and J by 3 bases, with 11 bases between them. CDR1 and CDR2 from the germline V gene are SGHTA and FQGNSA. This CDR3 is built from 13 residues. CDR3 in amino acids: CASSPSVGYEQYF. In DNA, the CDR3 is TGTGCCAGCAGCCCTTCGGTGGGCTACGAGCAGTACTTC.

This chain joins TRBV7-9 and TRBJ2-7; 7 bases are a match to TRBD1. This CDR3 has 15 residues. In germline, CDR1 is SEHNR, CDR2 FQNEAQ (reference sequence). Losses at the gene ends were 0 bases for V and 3 bases for J; bases not matched to a gene: 5. The CDR3, as DNA: TGTGCCAGCAGCTTAGCGGTAGGGGGCGTCTACGAGCAGTACTTC. Its protein is CASSLAVGGVYEQYF.

The V gene is TRBV12-5, the J gene TRBJ2-5; TRBD2 aligns across 9 bases. V was pared by 3 bases and J by 5 bases, with 7 bases of the junction left unmatched. The CDR3 extends over 15 amino acids. The germline CDR1 and CDR2 sequences are LGHNT and FRNRAP. Written as DNA, the CDR3 is TGTGCTAGTGGTTTCCAGTCTAGCGGGGCGGAGACCCAGTACTTC. Translating gives CASGFQSSGAETQYF.

This chain links TRBV9 with TRBJ2-2; D is unresolved. Germline V gives CDR1 SGDLS, CDR2 YYNGEE. Trimming removed 0 bases at V and 0 bases at J, with 6 bases between. This CDR3 is built from 15 residues. CDR3 in DNA: TGTGCCAGCAGCGTAGGGCTAGCGAACACCGGGGAGCTGTTTTTT. Amino acid sequence: CASSVGLANTGELFF.

V is TRBV10-3 and J is TRBJ1-2; D is possibly TRBD1 (6 bases). Trimming pared 6 bases from V and 0 bases from J, leaving 8 bases between. This CDR3 contains 13 residues. Germline lookup yields CDR1 ENHRY and CDR2 SYGVKD. CDR3 sequence reads: CAIRGGANYGYTF. The CDR3 DNA is TGTGCCATCAGGGGGGGCGCTAACTATGGCTACACCTTC.

This clone was observed once. The chain is built from TRBV9 and TRBJ2-3; D unclear. This CDR3 is 15 amino acids long. Trimming cost V 3 bases and J 2 bases, with 13 bases left between them. Germline assignment: CDR1 SGDLS and CDR2 YYNGEE. The CDR3 loop is CASSAVTTVTDTQYF. The DNA for the CDR3 is TGTGCCAGCAGCGCCGTCACGACCGTCACAGATACGCAGTATTTT.

The rearrangement links TRBV4-1 to TRBJ2-2; 9 bases are a match to TRBD1. The V gene end was trimmed by 3 bases and the J gene end by 6 bases; junction bases not matched to a gene: 11. This CDR3 contains 17 residues. The germline CDR1 and CDR2 sequences are MGHRA and YSYEKL. CDR3 amino acids: CASSHRDRALVSGELFF. CDR3 bases: TGCGCCAGCAGCCACCGGGACAGGGCTTTGGTATCCGGGGAGCTGTTTTTT.

The CDR3 nucleotides read TGTGCCAGCAGCGGGACTAGCGGGCTCTACTACGAGCAGTACTTC. This sequence encodes CASSGTSGLYYEQYF. The chain links TRBV28 to TRBJ2-7; 12 bases match TRBD2. CDR3 size: 15 residues. V trimming: 6 bases; J trimming: 3 bases; junction bases outside the gene matches: 6. Per germline, CDR1 MDHEN and CDR2 SYDVKM.

This chain uses TRBV5-6 with TRBJ2-3; TRBD2 matches at 9 bases. V lost 3 bases, J lost 3 bases, and 5 bases stayed unmatched. Germline values: CDR1 SGHDT, CDR2 YYEEEE. The CDR3 loop spans 15 amino acids. The CDR3 bases are TGTGCCAGCAGCTGGGGACTAGCAGAAACAGATACGCAGTATTTT. As protein: CASSWGLAETDTQYF.

The chain is built from TRBV29-1 and TRBJ2-2; no firm D call. Germline values: CDR1 SQVTM, CDR2 ANQGSEA. Deletions cut 4 bases from V and 2 bases from J, with 8 bases between. This CDR3 has 13 amino acids. As DNA, the CDR3 is TGCAGCGTTGCTACAGCCAACACCGGGGAGCTGTTTTTT. It specifies CSVATANTGELFF.

This clone was detected once. V is TRBV7-2 and J is TRBJ2-3; D gene uncertain. V lost 5 bases, J lost 2 bases, and 8 bases lay in between. Germline V gene lookup returns CDR1 SGHTA and CDR2 FQGNSA. The CDR3 covers 13 residues. CDR3 in amino acids: CASSASPTDTQYF. CDR3 DNA sequence: TGTGCCAGCAGCGCGTCACCCACAGATACGCAGTATTTT.

This clone occurred once. The V gene is TRBV11-2, the J gene TRBJ2-1; D might be TRBD2 (6 bases). The CDR3 sequence is 13 residues long. The ends were cut back, 0 bases at V and 9 bases at J, with 9 bases in the middle. Germline assignment: CDR1 SGHAT and CDR2 FQNNGV. The CDR3 protein is CASSLEPAGEQFF. CDR3 DNA: TGTGCCAGCAGCTTAGAGCCAGCGGGTGAGCAGTTCTTC.

The V call is TRBV14, the J call TRBJ2-1; D remains ambiguous. CDR1 is SGHDN, CDR2 FVKESK, per germline. The CDR3 sequence is 14 residues long. Between the trimmed V and J ends, which lost 6 bases and 2 bases, there was a span of 11 bases. The CDR3 DNA reads as TGTGCCAGCAGTCTCGCCGGAGCCTACAATGAGCAGTTCTTC. Its protein product is CASSLAGAYNEQFF.

The chain couples TRBV9 to TRBJ2-3; perhaps D is TRBD1 or TRBD2 (5 bases each). The ends were cut back, 4 bases at V and 3 bases at J, with 15 bases in the middle. Germline V gene sequence: CDR1 SGDLS, CDR2 YYNGEE. The length of the CDR3 is 15 residues. The CDR3 DNA reads as TGTGCCAGCAGCCCCGACAGCAGGACTACAGATACGCAGTATTTT. Its protein is CASSPDSRTTDTQYF.

The chain couples TRBV6-1 to TRBJ1-5; D uncertain. Trimming shortened V by 4 bases and J by 1 base, and 5 bases separated the two germline ends. The CDR3 covers 13 residues. Germline values: CDR1 MNHNS, CDR2 SASEGT. CDR3 residues: CASSGQSNQPQHF. The CDR3 region has the DNA TGTGCCAGCAGTGGGCAGAGCAATCAGCCCCAGCATTTT.

The chain carries TRBV10-1 and TRBJ2-5, with D possibly TRBD1 on 6 matching bases. The V end lost 7 bases, the J end lost 4 bases, and 16 bases lay between the germline ends. The CDR3 totals 14 residues. The germline gives CDR1 WNHNN, CDR2 SYGVQD (reference sequence). The CDR3 DNA reads TGCGCCAGCACTATGAGAAGAGGGGGAGAGACCCAGTACTTC. Translation gives CASTMRRGGETQYF.

This chain joins TRBV13 and TRBJ2-7, with D tentatively TRBD1 or TRBD2 (5 bases each). Trimming shortened V by 5 bases and J by 4 bases, and 21 bases separated the two germline ends. CDR1 and CDR2 from the germline V gene are PRHDT and FYEKMQ (reference sequence). This CDR3 is built from 16 residues. The CDR3 sequence: CASSNSVGPPVYEQYF. DNA for the CDR3: TGTGCCAGCAGCAATTCGGTGGGACCCCCGGTTTACGAGCAGTACTTC. Together with reference TRBV13 and TRBJ2-7, the CDR3 gives the full variable domain: AAGVIQSPRHLIKEKRETATLKCYPIPRHDTVYWYQQGPGQDPQFLISFYEKMQSDKGSIPDRFSAQQFSDYHSELNMSSLELGDSALYFCASSNSVGPPVYEQYFGPGTRLTVT.

The CDR3 DNA reads TGCGCCAGCAGGGACAGGGGTACGGGGTATGGCTACACCTTC. This gives the protein CASRDRGTGYGYTF. The rearrangement links TRBV4-1 to TRBJ1-2; TRBD1 aligns across 9 bases. From germline, CDR1 is MGHRA and CDR2 YSYEKL. V shed 6 bases, J shed 5 bases, and the junction held 7 bases outside the gene matches. The CDR3 totals 14 residues.